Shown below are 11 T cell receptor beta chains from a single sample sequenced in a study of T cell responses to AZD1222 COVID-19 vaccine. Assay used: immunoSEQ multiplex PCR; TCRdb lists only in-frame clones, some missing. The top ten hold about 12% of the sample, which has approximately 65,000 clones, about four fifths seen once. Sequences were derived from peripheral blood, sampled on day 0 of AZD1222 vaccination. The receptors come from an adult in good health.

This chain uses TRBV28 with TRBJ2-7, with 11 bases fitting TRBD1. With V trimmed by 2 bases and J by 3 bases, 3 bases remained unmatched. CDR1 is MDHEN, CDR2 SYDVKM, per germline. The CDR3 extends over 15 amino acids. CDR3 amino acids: CASSLPGTGGYEQYF. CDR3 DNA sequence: TGTGCCAGCAGTTTACCCGGGACAGGGGGCTACGAGCAGTACTTC.

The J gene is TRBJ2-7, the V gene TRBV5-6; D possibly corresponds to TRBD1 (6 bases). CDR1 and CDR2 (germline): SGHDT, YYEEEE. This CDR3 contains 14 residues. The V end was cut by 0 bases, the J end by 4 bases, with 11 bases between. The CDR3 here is CASSLGDITYEQYF. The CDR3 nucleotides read TGTGCCAGCAGCTTGGGGGACATTACATACGAGCAGTACTTC.

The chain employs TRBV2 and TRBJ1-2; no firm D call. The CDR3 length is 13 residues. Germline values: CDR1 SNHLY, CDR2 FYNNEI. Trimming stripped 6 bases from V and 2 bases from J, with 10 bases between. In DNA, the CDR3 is TGTGCCAGCAGAAGGGTGCTAAACTATGGCTACACCTTC. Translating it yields CASRRVLNYGYTF.

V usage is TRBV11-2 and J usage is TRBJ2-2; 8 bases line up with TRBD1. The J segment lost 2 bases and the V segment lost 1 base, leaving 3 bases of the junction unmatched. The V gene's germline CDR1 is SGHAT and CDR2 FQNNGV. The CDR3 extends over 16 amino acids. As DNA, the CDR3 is TGTGCCAGCAGCTTAGGGACAGGGACAAACACCGGGGAGCTGTTTTTT. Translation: CASSLGTGTNTGELFF.

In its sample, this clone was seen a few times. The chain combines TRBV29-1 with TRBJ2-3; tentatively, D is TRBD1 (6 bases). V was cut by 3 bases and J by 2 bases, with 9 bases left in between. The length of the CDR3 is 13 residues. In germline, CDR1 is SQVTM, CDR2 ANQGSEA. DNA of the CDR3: TGCAGCGTTGAGTTGGGGGCCACAGATACGCAGTATTTT. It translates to CSVELGATDTQYF.

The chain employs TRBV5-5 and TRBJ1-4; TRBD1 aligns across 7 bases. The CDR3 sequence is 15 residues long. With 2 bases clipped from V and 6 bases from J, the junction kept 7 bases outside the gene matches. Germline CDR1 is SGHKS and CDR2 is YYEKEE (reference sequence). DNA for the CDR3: TGTGCCAGCAGCTTTGGGGTTACAGGGGATGAAAAACTGTTTTTT. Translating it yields CASSFGVTGDEKLFF.

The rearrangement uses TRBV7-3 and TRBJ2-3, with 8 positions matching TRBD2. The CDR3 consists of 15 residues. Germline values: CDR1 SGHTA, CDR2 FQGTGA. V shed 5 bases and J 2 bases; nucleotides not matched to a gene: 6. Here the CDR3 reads CASSTRGGPTDTQYF. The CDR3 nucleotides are TGTGCCAGCAGCACCCGCGGGGGGCCCACAGATACGCAGTATTTT.

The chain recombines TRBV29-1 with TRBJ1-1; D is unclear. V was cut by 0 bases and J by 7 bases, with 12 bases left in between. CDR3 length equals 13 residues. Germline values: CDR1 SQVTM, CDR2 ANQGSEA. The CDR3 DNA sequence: TGCAGCGTTGAAGATCTTATTCGGTATGAAGCTTTCTTT. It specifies CSVEDLIRYEAFF.

The CDR3 sequence: CASSPGTSAVEQFF. The DNA of the CDR3 is TGTGCCAGCAGTCCCGGGACTAGCGCGGTTGAGCAGTTCTTC. The chain employs TRBV28 and TRBJ2-1, with 10 nucleotides matching TRBD2. Per germline, CDR1 MDHEN and CDR2 SYDVKM. The CDR3 is 14 residues long. The J segment lost 9 bases and the V segment lost 5 bases, leaving 7 bases of the junction unmatched. The full variable domain, completed using reference TRBV28 and TRBJ2-1, is DVKVTQSSRYLVKRTGEKVFLECVQDMDHENMFWYRQDPGLGLRLIYFSYDVKMKEKGDIPEGYSVSREKKERFSLILESASTNQTSMYLCASSPGTSAVEQFFGPGTRLTVL.

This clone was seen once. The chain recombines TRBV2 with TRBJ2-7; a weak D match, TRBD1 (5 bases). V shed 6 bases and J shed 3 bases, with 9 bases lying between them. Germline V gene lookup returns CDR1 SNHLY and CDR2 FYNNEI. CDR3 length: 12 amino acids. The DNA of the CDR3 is TGTGCCAGCAGAGCGCAGGGCTACGAGCAGTACTTC. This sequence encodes CASRAQGYEQYF.

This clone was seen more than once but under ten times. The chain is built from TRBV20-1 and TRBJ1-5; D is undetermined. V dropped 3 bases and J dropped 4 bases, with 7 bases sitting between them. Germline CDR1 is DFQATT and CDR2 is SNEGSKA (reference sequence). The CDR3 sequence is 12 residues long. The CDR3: CSASRKNQPQHF. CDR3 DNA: TGCAGTGCTAGTCGAAAGAATCAGCCCCAGCATTTT.